This record concerns one T cell receptor (beta chain) sequence. The data were produced by immunoSEQ multiplex PCR, yet TCRdb's version contains in-frame clones alone and is incomplete. The sample carries tens of thousands of clones, roughly 89% recorded once. The germline gives CDR1 MNHEY, CDR2 SMNVEV (reference sequence). V shed 4 bases and J shed 6 bases, with 15 bases lying between them. There are 14 residues in the CDR3. The sample belongs to a study of T cell changes during pregnancy in multiple sclerosis. The origin of this receptor is a female donor with multiple sclerosis, enrolled in a pregnancy study. Sequenced material: peripheral blood, taken in the second trimester of pregnancy. The V call is TRBV27, the J call TRBJ1-2; no clear D. The CDR3 reads CASSSAGSGDGYTF. The DNA for the CDR3 is TGTGCCAGCAGTTCAGCCGGGAGCGGGGATGGCTACACCTTC.